The TCR beta chain described here comes from a study of T cell repertoires in cytomegalovirus infection. Study context: Signatures in public TCR beta sequences pointed to both CMV infection and matching HLA type. Broader study findings: Summed public TCR beta family frequency identified CMV carriers bearing the relevant HLA. Within the response measured ex vivo, HLA-C-restricted CMV-specific TCR beta clonotypes were dominant.

Germline CDR1 is KGHSH and CDR2 is LQKENI. CDR3 size: 13 residues. Trimming cost V 2 bases and J 8 bases; bases outside gene matches: 0. Concerning this clonotype: Antigen: not known.

MiXCR, run by TCRdb on the reads, gives a single entry per CDR3 protein. The table shows about 150,000 distinct CDR3 sequences, with about a quarter occurring only once. The rearrangement links TRBV18 to TRBJ1-4; 9 bases align to TRBD1. Sequenced input: PBMCs. The TCR sequence derives from a human donor in good health (CMV status not recorded). Some clones in this sample may be carry-over from other donors' samples. CDR3 region: CASSPGQGEKLFF. Here the CDR3 DNA reads TGTGCCAGCTCACCAGGACAGGGGGAAAAACTGTTTTTT.